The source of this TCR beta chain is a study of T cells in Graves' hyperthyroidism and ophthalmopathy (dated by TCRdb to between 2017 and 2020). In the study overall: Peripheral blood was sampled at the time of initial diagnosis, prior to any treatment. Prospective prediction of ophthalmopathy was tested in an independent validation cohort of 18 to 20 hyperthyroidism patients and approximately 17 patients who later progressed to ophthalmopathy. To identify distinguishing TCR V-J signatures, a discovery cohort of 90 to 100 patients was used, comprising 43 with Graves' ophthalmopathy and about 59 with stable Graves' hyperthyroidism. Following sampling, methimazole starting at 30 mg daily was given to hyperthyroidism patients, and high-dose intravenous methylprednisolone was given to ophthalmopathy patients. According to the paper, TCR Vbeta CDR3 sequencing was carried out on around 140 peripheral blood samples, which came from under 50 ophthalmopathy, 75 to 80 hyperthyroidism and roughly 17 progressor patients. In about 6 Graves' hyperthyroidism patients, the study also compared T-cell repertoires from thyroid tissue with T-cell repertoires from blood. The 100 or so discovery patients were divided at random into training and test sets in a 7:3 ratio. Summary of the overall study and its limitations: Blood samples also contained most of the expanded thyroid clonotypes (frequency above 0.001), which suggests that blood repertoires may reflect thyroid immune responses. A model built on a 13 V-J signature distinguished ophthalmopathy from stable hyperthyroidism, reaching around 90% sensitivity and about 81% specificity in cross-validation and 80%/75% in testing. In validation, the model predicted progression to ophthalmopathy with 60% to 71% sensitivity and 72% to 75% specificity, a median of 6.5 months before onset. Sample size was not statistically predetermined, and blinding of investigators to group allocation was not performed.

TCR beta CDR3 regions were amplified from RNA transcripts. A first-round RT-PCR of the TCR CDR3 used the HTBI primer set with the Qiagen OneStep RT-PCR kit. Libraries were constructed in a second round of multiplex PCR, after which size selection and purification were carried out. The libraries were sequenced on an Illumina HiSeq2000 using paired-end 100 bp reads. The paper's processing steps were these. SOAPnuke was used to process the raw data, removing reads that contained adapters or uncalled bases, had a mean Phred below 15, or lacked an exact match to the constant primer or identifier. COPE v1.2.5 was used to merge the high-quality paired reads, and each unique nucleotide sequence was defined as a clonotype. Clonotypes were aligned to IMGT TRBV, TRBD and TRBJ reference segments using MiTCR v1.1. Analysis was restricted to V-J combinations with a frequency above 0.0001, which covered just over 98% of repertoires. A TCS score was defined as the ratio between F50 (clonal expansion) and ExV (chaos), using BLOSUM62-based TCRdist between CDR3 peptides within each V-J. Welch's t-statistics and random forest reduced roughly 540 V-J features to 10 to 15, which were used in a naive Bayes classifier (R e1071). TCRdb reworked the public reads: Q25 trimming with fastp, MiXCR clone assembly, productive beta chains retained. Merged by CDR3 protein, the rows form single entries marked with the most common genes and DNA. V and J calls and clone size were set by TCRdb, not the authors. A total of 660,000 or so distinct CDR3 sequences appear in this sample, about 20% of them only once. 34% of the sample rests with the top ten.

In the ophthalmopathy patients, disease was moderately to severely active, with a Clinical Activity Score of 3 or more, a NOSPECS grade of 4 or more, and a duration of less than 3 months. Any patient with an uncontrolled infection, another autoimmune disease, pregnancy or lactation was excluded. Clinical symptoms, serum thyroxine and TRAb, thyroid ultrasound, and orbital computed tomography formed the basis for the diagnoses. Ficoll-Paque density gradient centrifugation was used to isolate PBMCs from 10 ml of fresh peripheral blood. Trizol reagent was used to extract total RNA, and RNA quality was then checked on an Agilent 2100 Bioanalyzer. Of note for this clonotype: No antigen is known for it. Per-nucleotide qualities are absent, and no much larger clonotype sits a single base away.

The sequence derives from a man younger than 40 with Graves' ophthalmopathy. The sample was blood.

The DNA is as follows: TGTGCCAGCAGCACCGGGACAGGGGGTACTGGGGCCAACGTCCTGACTTTC. Its product reads: CASSTGTGGTGANVLTF. The chain is assembled from TRBV2 and TRBJ2-6, with 11 bases in between that match TRBD1. CDR3 length: 17 amino acids, cysteine to phenylalanine. The kept DNA is CDR3 alone, 51 bases in frame from the first base. The germline V gene encodes CDR1 SNHLY and CDR2 FYNNEI. The germline V and J ends show losses of 6 bases and 2 bases respectively, and no gene match explains 6 bases of the junction.